The present T cell receptor (beta chain) was sequenced within a study of OX40 agonist ivuxolimab in advanced cancers. The V and J ends lost 1 base and 0 bases respectively, with 13 bases between them. The CDR3 is 18 residues long. Germline values: CDR1 SGHVS, CDR2 FQNEAQ. This clone is a singleton in its sample. The protocol was immunoSEQ multiplex PCR, while the TCRdb copy is restricted to in-frame clones and leaves out a portion. This table has 20,000 to 30,000 clones, 60% to 85% appearing once. The specimen comprised CD4+ or CD8+ T cells sorted from blood, sampled in a trial of the OX40 agonist ivuxolimab. The clonotype comes from an adult with an advanced solid tumor such as melanoma, head and neck, liver or kidney cancer. The chain combines TRBV7-8 with TRBJ2-6; D may be TRBD2 (5 bases). CDR3: CASSLVSLRDSGANVLTF. The CDR3 DNA reads as TGTGCCAGCAGCTTAGTTTCTTTGAGGGACTCTGGGGCCAACGTCCTGACTTTC.